The rows below give T cell receptor beta chains drawn from one sample of a study of blood T cell repertoires in COVID-19. The repertoire was sequenced with immunoSEQ multiplex PCR; TCRdb's copy has only in-frame clones and lacks some. Of a few hundred thousand clones listed, about 81% are singletons. Material: PBMCs or T cells enriched from blood (not recorded which). These receptors were collected from a man in his forties or fifties who had recovered from COVID-19. The CDR3 runs from the conserved cysteine through the conserved F or W. The D gene is left open where the match is weak. Size values are once, few and many counts, or a class for expanded clones, and some rows have none.

clone size	J gene	V gene	D gene	CDR3 DNA	CDR3 protein
.	TRBJ2-1	TRBV6-5	.	TGTGCCAGCAGTTGGGGGGATTCCTCCTACAATGAGCAGTTCTTC	CASSWGDSSYNEQFF
once	TRBJ2-2	TRBV11-3	TRBD1	TGTGCCAGCAGCCTCCACCCCCCACTGACAGGGGAGGCCACCGGGGAGCTGTTTTTT	CASSLHPPLTGEATGELFF
.	TRBJ2-7	TRBV9	TRBD2	TGTGCCAGCAGCGGATCTAGCGGGAGTGGCGAGCAGTACTTC	CASSGSSGSGEQYF
.	TRBJ2-5	TRBV20-1	.	TGCAGCTTAGTGGGAGGAGAGACCCAGTACTTC	CSLVGGETQYF
few	TRBJ2-4	TRBV25-1	.	TGTGCCAGCAGTGACCCCGAAGGACTAGCCAAAAACATTCAGTACTTC	CASSDPEGLAKNIQYF
.	TRBJ2-1	TRBV24-1	.	TGTGCCACCAGTAACGGGGTGCTCAATGAGCAGTTCTTC	CATSNGVLNEQFF
.	TRBJ1-2	TRBV6-5	TRBD1	TGTGCCAGCAGTAGACAGGGCTATGGCTACACCTTC	CASSRQGYGYTF
.	TRBJ2-3	TRBV5-5	.	TGTGCCAGCAGCTTGTATGGGGCAACCAGCACAGATACGCAGTATTTT	CASSLYGATSTDTQYF
.	TRBJ2-3	TRBV27	.	TGTGCCAGCAGTTTATACGGCAGGGGCGGAGATACGCAGTATTTT	CASSLYGRGGDTQYF
.	TRBJ1-1	TRBV3-1/TRBV3-2	.	TGTGCCAGCAGGGACGGACAGCTCAACACTGAAGCTTTCTTT	CASRDGQLNTEAFF
.	TRBJ1-1	TRBV5-1	.	TGCGCCAGCAGCTTAACCGGGACAAGGGGGAACACTGAAGCTTTCTTT	CASSLTGTRGNTEAFF
.	TRBJ1-2	TRBV18	TRBD1	TGTGCCAGCTCACACAGACAGGGTTATGGCTACACCTTC	CASSHRQGYGYTF
.	TRBJ2-1	TRBV4-1	TRBD2	TGCGCCAGCAGCCAAGTCGGGACGAGGCGGGGGAACAATGAGCAGTTCTTC	CASSQVGTRRGNNEQFF
.	TRBJ1-2	TRBV7-9	TRBD1	TGTGCCAGCAGCCCCGACAGGGGGGGCTACACCTTC	CASSPDRGGYTF
once	TRBJ2-7	TRBV19	TRBD1	TGTGCCAGTAGTATACTCGAGGGACAGGGGAAATACGAGCAGTACTTC	CASSILEGQGKYEQYF
.	TRBJ1-4	TRBV5-8	TRBD1	TGTGCCAGCAGCCCCCCGACAGGGCCTCAACTGTTTTTT	CASSPPTGPQLFF
.	TRBJ1-2	TRBV30	.	TGTGCCTGGAGTGTATTTATTGACTCTAACTATGGCTACACCTTC	CAWSVFIDSNYGYTF
.	TRBJ1-5	TRBV5-6	TRBD1	TGTGCCAGCAGCTTATGGACAGGGGGTTTTCAGCCCCAGCATTTT	CASSLWTGGFQPQHF
once	TRBJ2-1	TRBV7-8	TRBD2	TGTGCCAGCAGCTTAGGGGACTACCGGAGGAATGAGCAGTTCTTC	CASSLGDYRRNEQFF
once	TRBJ2-2	TRBV5-1	.	TGCGCCAGCAGCTTGTTAGGCGCAGGGTCGACCGGGGAGCTGTTTTTT	CASSLLGAGSTGELFF
.	TRBJ1-1	TRBV18	TRBD1	TGTGCCAGCTCTCACAACAGGGGTGGAACTGAAGCTTTCTTT	CASSHNRGGTEAFF
.	TRBJ1-6	TRBV28	.	TGTGCCAGTCGCTCGGGGGGAGGCTCCTATAATTCACCCCTCCACTTT	CASRSGGGSYNSPLHF
once	TRBJ1-2	TRBV5-5	TRBD1	TGTGCCAGCGAGTACAGGGGCCCCGGCGATGGCTACACCTTC	CASEYRGPGDGYTF
.	TRBJ1-2	TRBV3-1/TRBV3-2	TRBD1	TGTGCCAGCAGCCAAGGTGACAGGGGGTATCTTGGCTACACCTTC	CASSQGDRGYLGYTF